This entry is about one T cell receptor (beta chain). In the authors' workflow: Cell counts per sample came from amplifying reference gene primers. Some clones are missing from TCRdb's copy, which holds only in-frame ones; the method was immunoSEQ multiplex PCR. That table is the source of V, J and clone size, and D and trimming were worked out from the DNA. The sample shows 240,000 or so clones, about 85% of them seen only once. This CDR3 comprises 17 residues. The V gene's germline CDR1 is SGHTA and CDR2 FQGNSA. Trimming took off 3 bases at V and 5 bases at J, with 22 bases between the two ends. The data were taken from a study of blood T cell repertoires in COVID-19. Study at large: Acute and convalescent COVID-19 specimens originated in the United States, Italy and Spain. Sources were T cells, B-cell-depleted T cells, or PBMCs; the material itself was cDNA or gDNA.

The V call is TRBV7-2, the J call TRBJ2-5, with unresolved D. The sequence came from a man aged 55 to 70 who had recovered from COVID-19. The specimen was peripheral blood. CDR3 region: CASSLGRDFMSWETQYF. The CDR3 region has the DNA TGTGCCAGCAGCTTGGGTCGCGACTTCATGTCGTGGGAGACCCAGTACTTC. The variable domain in full, completed from reference TRBV7-2 and TRBJ2-5, reads GAGVSQSPSNKVTEKGKDVELRCDPISGHTALYWYRQSLGQGLEFLIYFQGNSAPDKSGLPSDRFSAERTGGSVSTLTIQRTQQEDSAVYLCASSLGRDFMSWETQYFGPGTRLLVL.